The 29 T cell receptor beta chains listed next were all sequenced from one sample in a study of blood T cell repertoires in COVID-19. Only in-frame clones appear in the TCRdb table, and some are missing; sequencing was by immunoSEQ multiplex PCR. This table holds some 200,000 clones, 81% found once. Specimen: PBMCs or T cells enriched from blood (not recorded which). The receptor source for this set is a woman aged 50 to 60 with acute COVID-19.

The CDR3 DNA is TGCAGCGTGGACAGGGATCTAACTGAAGCTTTCTTT. It encodes CSVDRDLTEAFF. V usage is TRBV29-1 and J usage is TRBJ1-1, with TRBD1 matching over 8 bases. The CDR3 totals 12 residues. The trim removed 6 bases at V and 5 bases at J, leaving 5 bases unmatched. Germline lookup yields CDR1 SQVTM and CDR2 ANQGSEA.

The gene calls are TRBV6-5 and TRBJ1-3; D uncertain. CDR3 size: 15 residues. V was trimmed by 5 bases and J by 4 bases, leaving 15 bases between them. The germline V gene encodes CDR1 MNHEY and CDR2 SVGAGI. The CDR3 region has the DNA TGTGCCAGCAGTCCATCCCCGAGAGGGGGAAACACCATATATTTT. It specifies CASSPSPRGGNTIYF.

As for this clone: This clone may be a read error of a much larger clone one base away. This chain uses TRBV7-9 with TRBJ2-1; 7 nucleotides agree with TRBD2. Germline loops: CDR1 SEHNR, CDR2 FQNEAQ (reference sequence). CDR3 length equals 14 residues. The V segment lost 5 bases and the J segment 3 bases; nucleotides outside the gene matches: 4. CDR3 region: CASSVGRVYNEQFF. The CDR3 coding sequence is TGTGCCAGCAGCGTAGGGAGGGTCTACAATGAGCAGTTCTTC.

The rearrangement joins TRBV7-9 to TRBJ1-4; TRBD1 matches 9 bases. From germline, CDR1 is SEHNR and CDR2 FQNEAQ (reference sequence). This CDR3 comprises 14 residues. V lost 9 bases and J lost 7; bases outside the gene matches: 9. Here the CDR3 DNA reads TGTGCCAGTCTGGGACAGGGACGGAGTGAAAAACTGTTTTTT. It is translated as CASLGQGRSEKLFF.

This chain connects TRBV6-6 to TRBJ2-5; D is possibly TRBD1 (6 bases). CDR1 and CDR2 from the germline V gene are MNHNY and SVGAGI (reference sequence). This CDR3 is 14 amino acids long. V was shortened by 6 bases and J by 5 bases, with 16 bases between the two germline ends. The CDR3 DNA is TGTGCCAGCAGAGAGGGTCTCCAGGGGGAGACCCAGTACTTC. This sequence encodes CASREGLQGETQYF.

This clone occurred a few times. The chain recombines TRBV6-5 with TRBJ1-5; D is uncertain. Germline V CDR1 and CDR2: MNHEY, SVGAGI. The CDR3 is made up of 14 amino acids. V was shortened by 6 bases and J by 2 bases, with 11 bases between the two germline ends. The CDR3 sequence is CASRDYLGNQPQHF. The CDR3 coding sequence is TGTGCCAGCAGGGACTATCTGGGCAATCAGCCCCAGCATTTT.

The CDR3 is CASKERSFQETQYF. The CDR3, as DNA: TGTGCCAGCAAGGAGAGGTCCTTCCAAGAGACCCAGTACTTC. The rearrangement uses TRBV2 and TRBJ2-5; D not certain. Germline V gene sequence: CDR1 SNHLY, CDR2 FYNNEI. CDR3 size: 14 residues. The V gene lost 7 bases and the J gene lost 1 base, with 13 bases spanning the gap. Based on the CDR3 plus reference TRBV2 and TRBJ2-5, the full variable domain is EPEVTQTPSHQVTQMGQEVILRCVPISNHLYFYWYRQILGQKVEFLVSFYNNEISEKSEIFDDQFSVERPDGSNFTLKIRSTKLEDSAMYFCASKERSFQETQYFGPGTRLLVL.

This clone was counted once. This sequence joins TRBV5-6 and TRBJ2-7; the D gene is possibly TRBD2 (5 bases). The CDR3 loop spans 15 amino acids. V was shortened by 0 bases and J by 5 bases, with 15 bases between the two germline ends. Germline loops: CDR1 SGHDT, CDR2 YYEEEE. The CDR3 here is CASSLVGGNSDEQYF. In nucleotides, the CDR3 is TGTGCCAGCAGCTTGGTGGGTGGGAATAGCGACGAGCAGTACTTC.

The table lists this clone with a count of one. The chain has TRBV3-1 (or the pseudogene TRBV3-2) and TRBJ2-1; D is unresolved. The length of the CDR3 is 14 residues. V shed 2 bases and J shed 7 bases, with 12 bases lying between them. CDR1 LGHDT and CDR2 YNNKEL come from the germline V gene (reference sequence). The CDR3 sequence: CASSQSRVGNEQFF. For the CDR3, the DNA is TGTGCCAGCAGCCAATCGAGAGTCGGGAATGAGCAGTTCTTC.

The rearrangement uses TRBV7-9 and TRBJ1-2; D is perhaps TRBD1 (5 bases). The V gene's germline CDR1 is SEHNR and CDR2 FQNEAQ (reference sequence). V was trimmed by 5 bases and J by 1 base, leaving 11 bases between them. The CDR3 totals 14 residues. CDR3 in DNA: TGTGCCAGCAGCAGGGCAGGGAGTAACTATGGCTACACCTTC. Translating it yields CASSRAGSNYGYTF.

The chain carries TRBV2 and TRBJ1-6; TRBD1 agrees at 10 bases. The J segment lost 10 bases and the V segment lost 4 bases, leaving 13 bases of the junction unmatched. From germline, CDR1 is SNHLY and CDR2 FYNNEI. This CDR3 has 17 residues. The CDR3 region has the DNA TGTGCCAGCAGTGCGAGGGATGCCGGGACAGGGGTATCACCCCTCCACTTT. It encodes CASSARDAGTGVSPLHF.

The V call is TRBV7-2, the J call TRBJ1-6; perhaps TRBD1 as D (5 bases). This CDR3 has 16 amino acids. V lost 3 bases to trimming and J lost 4 bases, with 13 bases between them. Germline V gene data show CDR1 as SGHTA and CDR2 as FQGNSA. This CDR3 reads CASSFQGTGYNSPLHF. Written as DNA, the CDR3 is TGTGCCAGCAGCTTCCAGGGTACAGGTTATAATTCACCCCTCCACTTT.

The rearrangement uses TRBV10-3 and TRBJ2-1; TRBD2 matches at 14 bases. The CDR3 consists of 15 residues. The J segment lost 8 bases and the V segment lost 6 bases, leaving 6 bases of the junction unmatched. Per the germline V gene, CDR1 is ENHRY and CDR2 is SYGVKD. The CDR3 is CAIRRLAGGLDEQFF. CDR3 sequence (DNA): TGTGCCATCAGACGACTAGCGGGAGGGCTCGATGAGCAGTTCTTC.

The rearrangement joins TRBV11-2 to TRBJ2-1; no clear D. V lost 0 bases and J lost 0, with 9 bases in between. Germline loops: CDR1 SGHAT, CDR2 FQNNGV. This CDR3 has 16 amino acids. This chain's CDR3 is CASSLEARSSYNEQFF. The CDR3 nucleotides are TGTGCCAGCAGCTTAGAGGCTAGGTCCTCCTACAATGAGCAGTTCTTC.

This chain links TRBV7-2 with TRBJ2-7; 9 bases match TRBD1. After removal of 5 bases from V and 3 bases from J, the junction contained 2 bases not matched to a gene. Germline CDR1 SGHTA, CDR2 FQGNSA. This CDR3 has 13 amino acids. CDR3 region: CASSKTGGYEQYF. The CDR3 bases are TGTGCCAGCAGCAAGACAGGGGGCTACGAGCAGTACTTC. Together with reference TRBV7-2 and TRBJ2-7, the CDR3 gives the full variable domain: GAGVSQSPSNKVTEKGKDVELRCDPISGHTALYWYRQSLGQGLEFLIYFQGNSAPDKSGLPSDRFSAERTGGSVSTLTIQRTQQEDSAVYLCASSKTGGYEQYFGPGTRLTVT.

This chain connects TRBV2 to TRBJ2-3, with TRBD2 matching over 10 bases. The CDR3 is 15 amino acids. J gave up 7 bases and V 5 bases, and 9 bases lay outside the gene matches. CDR1 is SNHLY and CDR2 is FYNNEI in the germline V gene. Here the CDR3 reads CASSLTSGEGHTQYF. The DNA of the CDR3 is TGTGCCAGCAGTTTAACTAGCGGGGAAGGTCATACGCAGTATTTT.

This chain connects TRBV5-1 to TRBJ2-4; D is possibly TRBD2 (6 bases). V was pared by 4 bases and J by 8 bases, with 22 bases between. Per the germline V gene, CDR1 is SGHRS and CDR2 is YFSETQ. The CDR3 is 16 amino acids. CDR3 nucleotides: TGCGCCAGCAGCCCCGAGTCGGGACTCGTGTCGGACATTCAGTACTTC. It yields the protein CASSPESGLVSDIQYF.

Notes on this clone: In the same sample, other DNA sequences code for this CDR3. The genes are TRBV5-1 and TRBJ2-5, with 7 bases matching TRBD2. The junction had 1 base not matched to a gene; V was cut back by 0 bases and J by 2 bases. CDR3 length: 14 residues. The germline V gene has CDR1 SGHRS and CDR2 YFSETQ. CDR3 sequence reads: CASSLGGGQETQYF. The CDR3 nucleotides read TGCGCCAGCAGCTTGGGCGGGGGTCAAGAGACCCAGTACTTC.

V and J are TRBV10-1 and TRBJ2-7; maybe TRBD1 (5 bases). This CDR3 has 15 residues. The V gene's germline CDR1 is WNHNN and CDR2 SYGVQD (reference sequence). The V end lost 3 bases, the J end lost 3 bases, and 15 bases lay between the germline ends. In DNA form, the CDR3 reads TGCGCCAGCAGTGATAGGCAGGTGGACATCTACGAGCAGTACTTC. This translates into CASSDRQVDIYEQYF.

The chain uses TRBV28 and TRBJ2-1, with D possibly TRBD1 on 5 matching bases. This CDR3 spans 16 amino acids. Germline V gene sequence: CDR1 MDHEN, CDR2 SYDVKM. The V gene lost 7 bases and the J gene lost 5 bases, with 21 bases spanning the gap. CDR3 in amino acids: CASTPAGAANNNEQFF. CDR3 nucleotides: TGTGCCAGCACCCCAGCTGGGGCGGCTAATAACAATGAGCAGTTCTTC.

This chain connects TRBV7-9 to TRBJ2-2, with 9 bases lining up with TRBD1. V dropped 4 bases and J dropped 5; count of bases not matched to a gene: 8. The CDR3 has 16 residues. Germline CDR1 reads SEHNR; CDR2 reads FQNEAQ (reference sequence). The CDR3 DNA sequence: TGTGCCAGCAGCTCTACCGGGACAGGGAGTACCGGGGAGCTGTTTTTT. It codes for CASSSTGTGSTGELFF.

The chain recombines TRBV30 with TRBJ2-1, with TRBD1 identical over 9 bases. The V gene end was trimmed by 2 bases and the J gene end by 6 bases; junction bases not matched to a gene: 2. Germline V gene sequence: CDR1 GTSNPN, CDR2 SVGIG (reference sequence). The CDR3 is 13 residues long. DNA of the CDR3: TGTGCCTGGAGTTTGACAGGGGGCAATGAGCAGTTCTTC. Protein product: CAWSLTGGNEQFF.

In the case of this clone: Other DNA sequences in the same sample also yield this CDR3. The rearrangement links TRBV9 to TRBJ1-5; D may be TRBD1 (5 bases). This CDR3 comprises 13 residues. V was pared by 0 bases and J by 7 bases, with 8 bases between. From germline, CDR1 is SGDLS and CDR2 YYNGEE. This chain's CDR3 is CASSVAGNQPQHF. The CDR3 DNA sequence: TGTGCCAGCAGCGTAGCAGGGAACCAGCCCCAGCATTTT.

The gene calls are TRBV7-2 and TRBJ2-3; weak D call: TRBD2 (5 bases). The CDR3 has 14 amino acids. Germline CDR1 SGHTA, CDR2 FQGNSA. Trimming cost V 5 bases and J 7 bases, with 16 bases left between them. CDR3 sequence reads: CASSVVEDGNTQYF. The CDR3, as DNA: TGTGCCAGCAGCGTCGTCGAGGACGGGAATACGCAGTATTTT.

The chain joins TRBV5-1 to TRBJ2-5; D perhaps matches TRBD1 (6 bases). The CDR3 extends over 16 amino acids. The V and J ends lost 2 bases and 0 bases respectively, with 14 bases between them. CDR1 and CDR2 from the germline V gene are SGHRS and YFSETQ. DNA of the CDR3: TGCGCCAGCAGCTTCCGGGCTAGGGGGTACCAAGAGACCCAGTACTTC. Encoded protein: CASSFRARGYQETQYF.

As DNA, the CDR3 is TGTGCCTGGAGTGCAGGACTAGCGGGAGGTTACAATGAGCAGTTCTTC. It specifies CAWSAGLAGGYNEQFF. The V call is TRBV30, the J call TRBJ2-1; TRBD2 aligns across 14 bases. Trimming took 1 base from V and 4 from J; bases not matched to a gene: 3. Germline assignment: CDR1 GTSNPN and CDR2 SVGIG (reference sequence). This CDR3 has 16 residues.

The chain employs TRBV5-1 and TRBJ2-3; 12 bases are shared with TRBD2. The CDR3 runs to 20 residues. Germline lookup yields CDR1 SGHRS and CDR2 YFSETQ. V gave up 2 bases and J gave up 0 bases; unmatched junction bases: 13. CDR3 DNA: TGCGCCAGCAGCTTAACCCGTCTTCGACTAGCGGGAGCTAGCACAGATACGCAGTATTTT. Translating gives CASSLTRLRLAGASTDTQYF.

The chain combines TRBV28 with TRBJ2-3; D call uncertain. Trimming removed 4 bases from V and 6 bases from J, with 14 bases in between. There are 14 residues in the CDR3. Germline V CDR1 and CDR2: MDHEN, SYDVKM. This CDR3 is CASSSPVLPDTQYF. CDR3 sequence (DNA): TGTGCCAGCAGTTCTCCGGTCCTACCGGATACGCAGTATTTT.

This clone was seen only once. This CDR3 is also generated by other DNA sequences in the sample. The rearrangement links TRBV10-3 to TRBJ1-3; a possible D gene is TRBD1 (6 bases). Deletions cut 5 bases from V and 0 bases from J, with 8 bases between. The germline V gene encodes CDR1 ENHRY and CDR2 SYGVKD. CDR3 length: 14 amino acids. The DNA for the CDR3 is TGTGCCATCAGTCCACAGGGCTCTGGAAACACCATATATTTT. The encoded protein is CAISPQGSGNTIYF.